This T cell receptor (beta chain) was recovered during a study of T cell responses to AZD1222 COVID-19 vaccine. Study information: Second-dose groups at about 4 or about 12 weeks were pooled.

Worth noting for this clone: Its matching antigen is unknown.

The method was immunoSEQ multiplex PCR; TCRdb's version includes in-frame clones alone and lacks a portion of them. This table holds around 130,000 clones, about 93% found once. Study observations and caveats: Only after the peak T cell response were repertoires sampled. Recipients of AZD1222 seropositive at baseline numbered only 6 or 7. Most donors were white British and more were female, and clonal diversity was possibly underestimated.

Source: peripheral blood, taken on day 0 of AZD1222 vaccination. The clonotype originates from an adult in good health.

CDR3 DNA: TGTGCCAGCAGGCAAAGTTCCTACGAGCAGTACTTC. This sequence encodes CASRQSSYEQYF. The chain combines TRBV27 with TRBJ2-7; D not certain. The CDR3 runs 12 residues. The ends were cut back, 6 bases at V and 1 base at J, with 7 bases in the middle. From germline, CDR1 is MNHEY and CDR2 SMNVEV (reference sequence).